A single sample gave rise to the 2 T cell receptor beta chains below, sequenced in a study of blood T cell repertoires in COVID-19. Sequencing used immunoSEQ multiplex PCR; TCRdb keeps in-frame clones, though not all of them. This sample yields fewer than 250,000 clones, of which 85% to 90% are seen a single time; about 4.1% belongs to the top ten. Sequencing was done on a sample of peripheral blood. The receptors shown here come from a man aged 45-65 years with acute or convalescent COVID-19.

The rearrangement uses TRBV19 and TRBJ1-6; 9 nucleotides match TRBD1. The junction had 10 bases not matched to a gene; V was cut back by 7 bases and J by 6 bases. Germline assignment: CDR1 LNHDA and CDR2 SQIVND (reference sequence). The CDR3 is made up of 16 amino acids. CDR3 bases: TGTGCCAGTACCCCGGGGACAGGGAGCATTAATTCACCCCTCCACTTT. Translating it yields CASTPGTGSINSPLHF.

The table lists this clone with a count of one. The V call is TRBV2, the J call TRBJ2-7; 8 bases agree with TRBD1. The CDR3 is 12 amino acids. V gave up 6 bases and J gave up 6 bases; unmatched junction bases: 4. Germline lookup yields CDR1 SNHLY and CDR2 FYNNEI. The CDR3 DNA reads TGTGCCAGCAGGCCGACAGGGGCCGAGCAGTACTTC. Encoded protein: CASRPTGAEQYF.